This entry lists 31 T cell receptor beta chains sequenced from one sample in a study of control samples from healthy donors and cancer patients. Using immunoSEQ multiplex PCR, the repertoire was profiled, and TCRdb retains in-frame clones only, with some absent. The repertoire holds 150,000 or so clones, with 85% to 95% as singletons. The specimen was blood. These receptors were obtained from a man in his forties or fifties in good health.

V is TRBV24-1 and J is TRBJ2-1; 9 positions agree with TRBD1. The germline gives CDR1 KGHDR, CDR2 SFDVKD. The CDR3 covers 14 residues. The trim removed 8 bases at V and 9 bases at J, leaving 10 bases unmatched. The CDR3 DNA reads as TGTGCCACCAAGGACAGGGGATCGGGTAGTGAGCAGTTCTTC. Translation: CATKDRGSGSEQFF.

This clone was observed once. The chain couples TRBV9 to TRBJ2-7, with TRBD1 identical over 9 bases. Germline loops: CDR1 SGDLS, CDR2 YYNGEE. V gave up 4 bases and J gave up 5 bases; unmatched junction bases: 4. CDR3 length: 13 amino acids. The CDR3 DNA is TGTGCCAGCAGCCCGGGACAGGGTGACGAGCAGTACTTC. Translation gives CASSPGQGDEQYF.

The chain couples TRBV4-1 to TRBJ2-7, with D tentatively TRBD1 (5 bases). Trimming left V 1 base short and J 5 bases short, with 12 bases between. The germline V gene has CDR1 MGHRA and CDR2 YSYEKL. The CDR3 is made up of 14 amino acids. The CDR3 coding sequence is TGCGCCAGCAGCCAAGTGGGGCCTGGCGACGAGCAGTACTTC. Amino acid sequence: CASSQVGPGDEQYF.

This chain connects TRBV10-3 to TRBJ2-1; maybe TRBD1 (6 bases). Looked up from germline, CDR1 is ENHRY and CDR2 is SYGVKD. The length of the CDR3 is 12 residues. V was trimmed by 8 bases and J by 4 bases, leaving 9 bases between them. CDR3 protein: CAIGTIYNEQFF. For the CDR3, the DNA is TGTGCCATCGGGACAATATACAATGAGCAGTTCTTC.

This rearrangement joins TRBV3-1 (or the pseudogene TRBV3-2) to TRBJ2-7; no firm D call. The germline CDR1 and CDR2 sequences are LGHDT and YNNKEL (reference sequence). This CDR3 has 13 amino acids. Trimming shortened V by 7 bases and J by 6 bases, and 16 bases separated the two germline ends. The CDR3 bases are TGTGCCAGCACCCCGGATTATTACGGCGAGCAGTACTTC. Its protein is CASTPDYYGEQYF.

This clone is a singleton in its sample. The chain joins TRBV9 to TRBJ2-3; no firm D call. The length of the CDR3 is 13 residues. V was shortened by 0 bases and J by 1 base, with 3 bases between the two germline ends. Germline V gene data show CDR1 as SGDLS and CDR2 as YYNGEE. DNA for the CDR3: TGTGCCAGCAGCGTAGACGGCACAGATACGCAGTATTTT. Translated, it gives CASSVDGTDTQYF.

In this sample, this clone turned up once. The V and J genes are TRBV5-4 and TRBJ2-2, with 12 nucleotides matching TRBD2. J gave up 4 bases and V 3 bases, and 4 bases lay outside the gene matches. Germline CDR1 SGHNT, CDR2 YYREEE (reference sequence). The CDR3 is 16 amino acids. CDR3 DNA sequence: TGTGCCAGCAGCTCCCCTAGCGGGGGGGGCACCGGGGAGCTGTTTTTT. As protein: CASSSPSGGGTGELFF.

The chain joins TRBV29-1 to TRBJ1-1; unclear D gene. CDR1 is SQVTM and CDR2 is ANQGSEA in the germline V gene. The V end lost 4 bases, the J end lost 2 bases, and 5 bases lay between the germline ends. The CDR3 is made up of 11 amino acids. The CDR3, as DNA: TGCAGCGTTGGGTCTAACACTGAAGCTTTCTTT. It specifies CSVGSNTEAFF.

Written as DNA, the CDR3 is TGCAGCGTTCTCGTCAGGGGACTGAATCAGCCCCAGCATTTT. Translation gives CSVLVRGLNQPQHF. This chain joins TRBV29-1 and TRBJ1-5; tentative D call: TRBD1 (6 bases). V was trimmed by 5 bases and J by 4 bases, leaving 15 bases between them. Germline values: CDR1 SQVTM, CDR2 ANQGSEA. This CDR3 has 14 residues.

Remarks on this clone: This same CDR3 is encoded by further DNA sequences in the sample. The CDR3 reads CASSQDNQPQHF. The DNA of the CDR3 is TGTGCCAGCAGCCAGGATAATCAGCCCCAGCATTTT. The gene calls are TRBV3-1 (or the pseudogene TRBV3-2) and TRBJ1-5; D not resolved. The CDR3 totals 12 residues. The V and J ends lost 3 bases and 4 bases respectively, with 4 bases between them. CDR1 and CDR2 from the germline V gene are LGHDT and YNNKEL (reference sequence).

The CDR3: CSASPTANKGYNSPLHF. The CDR3 DNA is TGCAGTGCTAGTCCTACAGCCAACAAAGGCTATAATTCACCCCTCCACTTT. The V and J genes are TRBV20-1 and TRBJ1-6; unclear D gene. The CDR3 extends over 17 amino acids. CDR1 is DFQATT and CDR2 is SNEGSKA in the germline V gene (reference sequence). The V and J ends lost 3 bases and 3 bases respectively, with 18 bases between them.

The V gene is TRBV6-2 or TRBV6-3, the J gene TRBJ2-1; 14 nucleotides match TRBD2. The CDR3 sequence is 19 residues long. Per the germline V gene, CDR1 is MNHEY and CDR2 is SVGEGT. V lost 6 bases and J lost 5; bases outside the gene matches: 15. The DNA of the CDR3 is TGTGCCAGCAGCGAACGGACTAGCGGGGGGAAGAACCGCCACAATGAGCAGTTCTTC. Amino acid sequence: CASSERTSGGKNRHNEQFF.

V gene TRBV7-9 combines with J gene TRBJ1-2; D not resolved. V was shortened by 5 bases and J by 2 bases, with 3 bases between the two germline ends. The CDR3 length is 11 residues. Germline CDR1 SEHNR, CDR2 FQNEAQ (reference sequence). The CDR3 protein is CASSTNYGYTF. The DNA of the CDR3 is TGTGCCAGCAGCACGAACTATGGCTACACCTTC.

The genes are TRBV3-1 (or the pseudogene TRBV3-2) and TRBJ1-2; D unclear. Germline V gives CDR1 LGHDT, CDR2 YNNKEL (reference sequence). The CDR3 has 13 amino acids. V dropped 9 bases and J dropped 2 bases, with 13 bases sitting between them. This CDR3 reads CASSTAPNYGYTF. CDR3 nucleotide sequence: TGTGCCAGTTCTACAGCTCCAAACTATGGCTACACCTTC.

The rearrangement links TRBV11-2 to TRBJ1-4; D gene ambiguous. CDR3 length equals 12 residues. V was shortened by 5 bases and J by 8 bases, with 9 bases between the two germline ends. Germline values: CDR1 SGHAT, CDR2 FQNNGV. As DNA, the CDR3 is TGTGCCAGCAGCCGAAATAGAGAAAAACTGTTTTTT. It codes for CASSRNREKLFF.

The V call is TRBV5-4, the J call TRBJ2-7; D possibly corresponds to TRBD1 (7 bases). The CDR3 runs to 15 residues. V dropped 4 bases and J dropped 4 bases, with 18 bases sitting between them. Germline V gives CDR1 SGHNT, CDR2 YYREEE (reference sequence). The CDR3 DNA is TGTGCCAGCAGCCCTCCTGGAGGGGGCAGGTACGAGCAGTACTTC. Translated: CASSPPGGGRYEQYF.

The chain recombines TRBV4-3 with TRBJ1-2; D is perhaps TRBD1 (5 bases). This CDR3 has 12 residues. Germline V lookup: CDR1 LGHNA, CDR2 YSLEER. Trimming took 3 bases from V and 3 from J, leaving 5 bases between them. The CDR3 loop reads CASSHRDYGYTF. The CDR3 DNA is TGCGCCAGCAGCCACAGGGACTATGGCTACACCTTC.

V gene TRBV12-5 combines with J gene TRBJ2-1, with 7 bases fitting TRBD1. CDR3 length: 16 amino acids. The germline gives CDR1 LGHNT, CDR2 FRNRAP. Trimming removed 2 bases from V and 7 bases from J; junction bases left unmatched: 11. CDR3 DNA: TGTGCTAGTGGTTTGTCGTTAACAGGGGAAGGGAATGAGCAGTTCTTC. It translates to CASGLSLTGEGNEQFF.

The chain uses TRBV5-8 and TRBJ2-5; a possible D gene is TRBD2 (5 bases). The V and J ends lost 4 bases and 5 bases respectively, with 18 bases between them. The CDR3 contains 15 residues. Germline lookup yields CDR1 SGHTS and CDR2 YDEGEE. CDR3 coding DNA: TGTGCCAGCAGCCTAGACCCGGGGTTGGGGGAGACCCAGTACTTC. Encoded protein: CASSLDPGLGETQYF.

This chain uses TRBV27 with TRBJ2-7; D call uncertain. The V gene's germline CDR1 is MNHEY and CDR2 SMNVEV (reference sequence). Trimming shortened V by 2 bases and J by 2 bases, and 10 bases separated the two germline ends. The CDR3 totals 14 residues. DNA of the CDR3: TGTGCCAGCAGTTTAAACTCGGGCCCCTACGAGCAGTACTTC. Protein sequence: CASSLNSGPYEQYF.

The J gene is TRBJ1-2, the V gene TRBV19; D uncertain. CDR1 and CDR2 from the germline V gene are LNHDA and SQIVND (reference sequence). This CDR3 region has 11 residues. Trimming left V 7 bases short and J 4 bases short, with 7 bases between. CDR3 in amino acids: CASTSCYGYTF. The CDR3 region has the DNA TGTGCCAGTACTAGTTGCTATGGCTACACCTTC. Full variable domain (outside the CDR3, taken from reference TRBV19 and TRBJ1-2): DGGITQSPKYLFRKEGQNVTLSCEQNLNHDAMYWYRQDPGQGLRLIYYSQIVNDFQKGDIAEGYSVSREKKESFPLTVTSAQKNPTAFYLCASTSCYGYTFGSGTRLTVV.

The chain employs TRBV5-4 and TRBJ1-6; D not resolved. The CDR3 totals 16 residues. With 3 bases removed from V and 0 bases from J, the gap between germline ends came to 10 bases. Germline lookup yields CDR1 SGHNT and CDR2 YYREEE (reference sequence). The CDR3 DNA is TGTGCCAGCAGCTCAGGACGGGACTCCTATAATTCACCCCTCCACTTT. It encodes CASSSGRDSYNSPLHF.

V usage is TRBV9 and J usage is TRBJ2-3, with D maybe TRBD2 (5 bases). The germline gives CDR1 SGDLS, CDR2 YYNGEE. CDR3 length: 17 amino acids. V lost 4 bases to trimming and J lost 0 bases, with 18 bases between them. The CDR3 DNA reads TGTGCCAGCAGCCCCTCGGGGAACAGCGCTAGCACAGATACGCAGTATTTT. Amino acid sequence: CASSPSGNSASTDTQYF.

V usage is TRBV7-9 and J usage is TRBJ1-5; a weak D match, TRBD1 (6 bases). Germline lookup yields CDR1 SEHNR and CDR2 FQNEAQ (reference sequence). Trimming took off 4 bases at V and 1 base at J, with 23 bases between the two ends. CDR3 length: 19 amino acids. The DNA for the CDR3 is TGTGCCAGCAGCTACTTATTACAGGGTCGGAATTGGAGCAATCAGCCCCAGCATTTT. Translated: CASSYLLQGRNWSNQPQHF.

J is TRBJ1-1 and V is TRBV25-1, with D unresolved. Trimming left V 6 bases short and J 0 bases short, with 14 bases between. Germline-derived CDR1 and CDR2 are MGHDK and SYGVNS. The CDR3 runs 15 residues. CDR3 in DNA: TGTGCCAGCAGAGCGCTTCCCCTCATGAACACTGAAGCTTTCTTT. It codes for CASRALPLMNTEAFF.

This clone was seen just once. The rearrangement joins TRBV25-1 to TRBJ2-7; D not resolved. The CDR3 totals 16 residues. Trimming left V 4 bases short and J 2 bases short, with 18 bases between. Germline V lookup: CDR1 MGHDK, CDR2 SYGVNS. DNA of the CDR3: TGTGCCAGCAGTGGTGATCAGGACGGCGATCCCTACGAGCAGTACTTC. Translation: CASSGDQDGDPYEQYF.

In this sample, this clone turned up once. The V gene is TRBV19, the J gene TRBJ2-1, with 9 nucleotides matching TRBD2. CDR1 LNHDA and CDR2 SQIVND come from the germline V gene (reference sequence). This CDR3 has 14 residues. Germline trimming cut 10 bases from V and 5 bases from J; bases unmatched to any gene: 9. In nucleotides, the CDR3 is TGTGCCACCGGAGGTAGCGGGAGAAACAATGAGCAGTTCTTC. Translated, it gives CATGGSGRNNEQFF. Full variable domain (rest looked up from reference TRBV19 and TRBJ2-1): DGGITQSPKYLFRKEGQNVTLSCEQNLNHDAMYWYRQDPGQGLRLIYYSQIVNDFQKGDIAEGYSVSREKKESFPLTVTSAQKNPTAFYLCATGGSGRNNEQFFGPGTRLTVL.

This clone came up once. The chain is built from TRBV27 and TRBJ2-5; TRBD2 aligns across 8 bases. Trimming at V came to 2 bases and at J to 2 bases, leaving 16 bases not matched to a gene. Germline CDR1 and CDR2: MNHEY and SMNVEV (reference sequence). There are 19 residues in the CDR3. In DNA, the CDR3 is TGTGCCAGCAGTTTACGAGGGGGATTTGGACTAGCTTGGCAAGAGACCCAGTACTTC. Translating it yields CASSLRGGFGLAWQETQYF.

The chain couples TRBV11-2 to TRBJ2-5; tentatively, D is TRBD2 (6 bases). Germline V lookup: CDR1 SGHAT, CDR2 FQNNGV. Trimming cost V 5 bases and J 4 bases, with 20 bases left between them. This CDR3 comprises 16 residues. The CDR3 sequence: CASSLNEAGIVETQYF. The CDR3 nucleotides read TGTGCCAGCAGCCTCAATGAGGCGGGGATCGTAGAGACCCAGTACTTC.

V usage is TRBV5-6 and J usage is TRBJ1-5, with 9 bases fitting TRBD1. This CDR3 spans 17 amino acids. Germline lookup yields CDR1 SGHDT and CDR2 YYEEEE. Trimming removed 2 bases from V and 3 bases from J; junction bases left unmatched: 9. The CDR3 nucleotides read TGTGCCAGCAGCTTTTACGGACAGGGGAGGGACAATCAGCCCCAGCATTTT. Protein: CASSFYGQGRDNQPQHF.

The chain joins TRBV11-2 to TRBJ2-3; a weak D match, TRBD2 (7 bases). Trimming removed 4 bases at V and 6 bases at J, with 14 bases between. The CDR3 runs to 14 residues. Germline values: CDR1 SGHAT, CDR2 FQNNGV. CDR3 in amino acids: CASSSGGGLDTQYF. DNA for the CDR3: TGTGCCAGCAGCTCGGGGGGCGGGTTGGATACGCAGTATTTT.